These 6 T cell receptor beta chains came from one sample sequenced in a study of OX40 agonist ivuxolimab in advanced cancers. Libraries were prepared by immunoSEQ multiplex PCR; TCRdb keeps only in-frame clonotypes and omits some of them. The sample shows about 72,000 clones, 85% to 90% of them seen only once. The sequencing here drew on CD4+ or CD8+ T cells sorted from blood, taken in a trial of the OX40 agonist ivuxolimab. These receptors were collected from an adult with an advanced solid tumor such as melanoma, head and neck, liver or kidney cancer.

The chain is built from TRBV28 and TRBJ2-3; 11 bases align to TRBD2. The CDR3 spans 16 residues. Looked up from germline, CDR1 is MDHEN and CDR2 is SYDVKM. The J segment lost 5 bases and the V segment lost 5 bases, leaving 9 bases of the junction unmatched. The CDR3 loop is CASSRSSGGWVDTQYF. DNA of the CDR3: TGTGCCAGCAGTCGTTCTAGCGGGGGGTGGGTAGATACGCAGTATTTT.

The table lists this clone with a few counts. The sample holds other DNA sequences that translate to the same CDR3. The genes are TRBV7-2 and TRBJ2-3, with D uncertain. The CDR3 is 12 residues long. Germline V gene sequence: CDR1 SGHTA, CDR2 FQGNSA. V lost 5 bases and J lost 2, with 5 bases in between. CDR3 bases: TGTGCCAGCAGCCCTTACACAGATACGCAGTATTTT. It is translated as CASSPYTDTQYF.

CDR3 region: CAWKWQGGREQPQHF. CDR3 coding DNA: TGTGCCTGGAAGTGGCAGGGGGGTCGGGAACAGCCCCAGCATTTT. V usage is TRBV30 and J usage is TRBJ1-5, with 7 bases that match TRBD1. Germline CDR1 reads GTSNPN; CDR2 reads SVGIG (reference sequence). CDR3 length: 15 residues. With 4 bases clipped from V and 7 bases from J, the junction kept 13 bases outside the gene matches.

The V gene is TRBV5-6, the J gene TRBJ2-7; TRBD1 might be the D (7 bases). The CDR3 consists of 15 residues. V gave up 1 base and J gave up 0 bases, with 11 bases separating them. Germline values: CDR1 SGHDT, CDR2 YYEEEE. The CDR3 DNA reads TGTGCCAGCAGCTTGCACCAGGGGGGCTCCTACGAGCAGTACTTC. Encoded protein: CASSLHQGGSYEQYF.

The chain is built from TRBV5-1 and TRBJ2-7, with D tentatively TRBD1 or TRBD2 (5 bases each). This CDR3 contains 13 residues. CDR1 is SGHRS and CDR2 is YFSETQ in the germline V gene. Trimming cost V 4 bases and J 6 bases, with 14 bases left between them. In nucleotides, the CDR3 is TGCGCCAGCAGCCCCCCGGGGCGTCCCGAGCAGTACTTC. Its translation is CASSPPGRPEQYF.

V is TRBV5-1 and J is TRBJ1-1, with D hard to call. Germline lookup yields CDR1 SGHRS and CDR2 YFSETQ. V was shortened by 2 bases and J by 5 bases, with 10 bases between the two germline ends. The CDR3 spans 13 residues. CDR3 DNA: TGCGCCAGCAGCTTCGCGGGTGGGACTGAAGCTTTCTTT. Its protein product is CASSFAGGTEAFF.